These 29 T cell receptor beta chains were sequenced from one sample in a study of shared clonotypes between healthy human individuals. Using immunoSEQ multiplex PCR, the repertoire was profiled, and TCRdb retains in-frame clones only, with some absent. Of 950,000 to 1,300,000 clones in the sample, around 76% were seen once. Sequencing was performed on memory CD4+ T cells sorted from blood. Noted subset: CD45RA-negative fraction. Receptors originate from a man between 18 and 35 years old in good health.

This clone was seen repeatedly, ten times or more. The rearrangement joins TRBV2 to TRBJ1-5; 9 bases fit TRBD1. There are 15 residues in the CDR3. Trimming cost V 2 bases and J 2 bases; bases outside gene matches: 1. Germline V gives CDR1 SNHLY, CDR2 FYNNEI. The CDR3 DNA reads TGTGCCAGCAGTGAAAGGACAGGGGGCAATCAGCCCCAGCATTTT. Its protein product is CASSERTGGNQPQHF. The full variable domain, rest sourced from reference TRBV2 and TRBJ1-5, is EPEVTQTPSHQVTQMGQEVILRCVPISNHLYFYWYRQILGQKVEFLVSFYNNEISEKSEIFDDQFSVERPDGSNFTLKIRSTKLEDSAMYFCASSERTGGNQPQHFGDGTRLSIL.

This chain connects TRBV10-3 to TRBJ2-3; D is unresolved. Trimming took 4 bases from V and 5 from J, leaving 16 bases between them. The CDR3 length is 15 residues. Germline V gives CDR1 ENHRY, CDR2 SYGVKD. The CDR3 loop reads CAISGLGNAGDTQYF. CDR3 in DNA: TGTGCCATCAGTGGGTTGGGCAACGCCGGAGATACGCAGTATTTT.

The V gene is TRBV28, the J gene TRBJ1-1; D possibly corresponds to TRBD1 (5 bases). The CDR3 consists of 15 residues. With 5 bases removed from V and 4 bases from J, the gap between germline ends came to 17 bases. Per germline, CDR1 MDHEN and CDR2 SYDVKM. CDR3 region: CASSPNARVGTEAFF. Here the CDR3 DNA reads TGTGCCAGCAGTCCAAATGCCAGGGTTGGCACTGAAGCTTTCTTT.

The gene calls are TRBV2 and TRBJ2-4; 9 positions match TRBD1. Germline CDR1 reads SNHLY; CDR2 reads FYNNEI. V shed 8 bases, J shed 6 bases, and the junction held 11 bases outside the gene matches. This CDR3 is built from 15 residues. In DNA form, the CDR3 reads TGTGCCAGCGCTCTTCACAGGGGGCAAGGAAACATTCAGTACTTC. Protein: CASALHRGQGNIQYF.

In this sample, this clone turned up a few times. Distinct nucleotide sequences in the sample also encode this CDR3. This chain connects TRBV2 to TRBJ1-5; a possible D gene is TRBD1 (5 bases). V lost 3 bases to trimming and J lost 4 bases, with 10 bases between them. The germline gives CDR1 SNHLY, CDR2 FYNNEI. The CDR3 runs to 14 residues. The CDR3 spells CASSDAGRNQPQHF. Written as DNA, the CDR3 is TGTGCCAGCAGTGACGCAGGGCGTAATCAGCCCCAGCATTTT.

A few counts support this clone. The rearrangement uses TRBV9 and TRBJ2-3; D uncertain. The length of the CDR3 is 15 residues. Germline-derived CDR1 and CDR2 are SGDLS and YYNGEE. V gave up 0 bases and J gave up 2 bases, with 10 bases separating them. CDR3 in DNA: TGTGCCAGCAGCGTAGGACCCCGGATCACAGATACGCAGTATTTT. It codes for CASSVGPRITDTQYF.

CDR3 sequence (DNA): TGTGCCACTGGTGATAAAAGGCGCTCCTACAATGAGCAGTTCTTC. This translates into CATGDKRRSYNEQFF. The gene calls are TRBV5-4 and TRBJ2-1; D remains ambiguous. This CDR3 contains 15 residues. V was shortened by 9 bases and J by 0 bases, with 16 bases between the two germline ends. Germline CDR1 SGHNT, CDR2 YYREEE (reference sequence).

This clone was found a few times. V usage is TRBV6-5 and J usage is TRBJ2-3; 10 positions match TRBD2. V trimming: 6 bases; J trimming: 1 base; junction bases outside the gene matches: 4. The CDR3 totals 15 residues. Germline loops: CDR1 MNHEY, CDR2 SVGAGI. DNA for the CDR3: TGTGCCAGCAGGTCTGGGACTAGCGGCACAGATACGCAGTATTTT. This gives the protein CASRSGTSGTDTQYF.

CDR3 DNA sequence: TGTGCCAGCAGCTTGGGAAGCGGGGGGGCCGGGGATACGCAGTATTTT. Its protein is CASSLGSGGAGDTQYF. The chain has TRBV5-8 and TRBJ2-3, with 10 bases that match TRBD2. In germline, CDR1 is SGHTS, CDR2 YDEGEE. Trimming removed 0 bases from V and 6 bases from J; junction bases left unmatched: 7. This CDR3 contains 16 residues.

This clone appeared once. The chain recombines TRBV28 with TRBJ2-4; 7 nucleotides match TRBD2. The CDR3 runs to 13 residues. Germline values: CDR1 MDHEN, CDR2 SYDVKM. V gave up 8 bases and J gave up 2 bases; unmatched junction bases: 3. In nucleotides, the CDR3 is TGTGCCAGCGCCGGGGGGTCCAAAAACATTCAGTACTTC. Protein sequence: CASAGGSKNIQYF.

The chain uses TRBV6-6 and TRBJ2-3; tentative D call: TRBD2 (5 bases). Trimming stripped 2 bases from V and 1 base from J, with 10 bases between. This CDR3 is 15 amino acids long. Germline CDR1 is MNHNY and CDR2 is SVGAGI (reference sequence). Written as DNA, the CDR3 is TGTGCCAGCAGTTACGTCCGGGGTCGCACAGATACGCAGTATTTT. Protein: CASSYVRGRTDTQYF.

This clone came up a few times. The CDR3 nucleotides read TGTGCCAGCAGTCCCCTGCAGGGGGCTCAGCCCCAGCATTTT. Translating it yields CASSPLQGAQPQHF. The chain carries TRBV6-5 and TRBJ1-5, with TRBD1 matching 8 bases. After removal of 5 bases from V and 6 bases from J, the junction contained 6 bases not matched to a gene. The CDR3 spans 14 residues. The germline V gene encodes CDR1 MNHEY and CDR2 SVGAGI.

CDR3 residues: CASSSVVFGRNNEQFF. The CDR3 DNA follows: TGTGCCAGCAGCTCTGTAGTATTTGGGAGGAACAATGAGCAGTTCTTC. The rearrangement links TRBV11-3 to TRBJ2-1; weak D call: TRBD2 (6 bases). Germline V gene sequence: CDR1 SGHNT, CDR2 YENEEA. V lost 4 bases and J 5 bases, leaving 18 bases between the germline ends. The CDR3 runs to 16 residues.

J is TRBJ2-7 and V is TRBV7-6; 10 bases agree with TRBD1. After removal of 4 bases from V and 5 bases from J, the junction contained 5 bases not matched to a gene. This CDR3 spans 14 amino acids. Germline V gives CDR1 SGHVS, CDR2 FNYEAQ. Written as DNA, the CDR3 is TGTGCCAGCAGCTCGCCGGGACAGGGGAACGAGCAGTACTTC. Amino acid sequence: CASSSPGQGNEQYF.

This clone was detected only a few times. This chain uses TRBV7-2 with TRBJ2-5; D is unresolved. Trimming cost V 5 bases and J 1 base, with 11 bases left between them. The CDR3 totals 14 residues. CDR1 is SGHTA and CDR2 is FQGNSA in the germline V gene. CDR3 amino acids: CASSPSRSQETQYF. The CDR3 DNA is TGTGCCAGCAGCCCAAGTAGGAGCCAAGAGACCCAGTACTTC.

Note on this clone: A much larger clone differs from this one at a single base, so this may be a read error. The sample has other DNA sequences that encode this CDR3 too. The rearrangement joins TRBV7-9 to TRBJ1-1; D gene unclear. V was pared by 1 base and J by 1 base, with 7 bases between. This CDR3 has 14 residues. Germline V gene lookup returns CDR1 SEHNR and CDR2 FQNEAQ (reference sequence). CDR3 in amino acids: CASSLGTANTEAFF. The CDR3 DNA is TGTGCCAGCAGCTTAGGAACAGCGAACACTGAAGCTTTCTTT.

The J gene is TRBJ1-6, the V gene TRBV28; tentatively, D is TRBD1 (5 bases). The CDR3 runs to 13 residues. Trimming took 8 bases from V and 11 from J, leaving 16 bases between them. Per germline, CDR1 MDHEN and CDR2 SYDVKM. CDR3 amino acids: CASSLGVDPPLHF. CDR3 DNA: TGTGCCAGCTCCTTGGGGGTCGATCCACCCCTCCACTTT.

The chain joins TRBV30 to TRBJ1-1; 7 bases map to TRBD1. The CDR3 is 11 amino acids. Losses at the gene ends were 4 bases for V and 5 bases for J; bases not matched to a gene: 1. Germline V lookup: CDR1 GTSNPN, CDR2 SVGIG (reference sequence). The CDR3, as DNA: TGTGCCTGGACACAGGGGACTGAAGCTTTCTTT. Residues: CAWTQGTEAFF.

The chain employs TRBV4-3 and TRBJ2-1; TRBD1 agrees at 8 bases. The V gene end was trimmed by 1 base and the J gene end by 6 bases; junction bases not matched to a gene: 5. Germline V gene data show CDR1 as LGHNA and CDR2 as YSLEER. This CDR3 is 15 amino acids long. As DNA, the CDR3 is TGCGCCAGCAGCCAAGGGACAGGGTTCGGCAATGAGCAGTTCTTC. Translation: CASSQGTGFGNEQFF.

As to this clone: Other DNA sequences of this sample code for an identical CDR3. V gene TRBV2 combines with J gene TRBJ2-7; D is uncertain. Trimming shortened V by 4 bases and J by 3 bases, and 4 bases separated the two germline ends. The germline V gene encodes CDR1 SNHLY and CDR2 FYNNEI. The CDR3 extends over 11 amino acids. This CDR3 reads CASSARYEQYF. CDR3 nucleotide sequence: TGTGCCAGCAGTGCCCGCTACGAGCAGTACTTC.

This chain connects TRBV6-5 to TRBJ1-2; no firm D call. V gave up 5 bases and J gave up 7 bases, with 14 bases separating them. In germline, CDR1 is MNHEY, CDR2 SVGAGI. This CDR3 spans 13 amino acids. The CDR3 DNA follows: TGTGCCAGCAGTAACCCACCAGGAACTGGCTACACCTTC. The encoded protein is CASSNPPGTGYTF.

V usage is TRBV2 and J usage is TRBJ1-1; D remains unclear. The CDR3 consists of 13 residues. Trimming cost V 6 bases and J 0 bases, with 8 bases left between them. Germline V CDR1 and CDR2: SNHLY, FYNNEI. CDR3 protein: CASRDGVNTEAFF. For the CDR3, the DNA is TGTGCCAGCAGAGACGGGGTGAACACTGAAGCTTTCTTT.

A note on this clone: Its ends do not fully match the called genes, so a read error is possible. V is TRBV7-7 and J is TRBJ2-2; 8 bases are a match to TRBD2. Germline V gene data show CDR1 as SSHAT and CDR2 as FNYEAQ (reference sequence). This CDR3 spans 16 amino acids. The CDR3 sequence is CASSLTAGAHTGELFF. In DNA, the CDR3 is TGTGCTAGCAGCTTAACAGCGGGGGCCCACACCGGGGAGCTGTTTTTT.

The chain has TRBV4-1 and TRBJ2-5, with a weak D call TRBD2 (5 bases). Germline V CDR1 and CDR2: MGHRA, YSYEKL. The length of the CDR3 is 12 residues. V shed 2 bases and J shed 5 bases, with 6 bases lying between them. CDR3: CASSQRRETQYF. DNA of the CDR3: TGCGCCAGCAGCCAAAGGAGGGAGACCCAGTACTTC.

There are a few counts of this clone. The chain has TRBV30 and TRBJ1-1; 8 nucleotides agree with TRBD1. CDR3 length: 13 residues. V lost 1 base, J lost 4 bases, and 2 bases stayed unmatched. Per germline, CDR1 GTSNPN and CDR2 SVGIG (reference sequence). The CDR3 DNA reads TGTGCCTGGAGTGGGACAGGGCTCACTGAAGCTTTCTTT. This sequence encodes CAWSGTGLTEAFF.

CDR3: CASSTSYSGETQYF. DNA of the CDR3: TGTGCCAGCAGTACTTCATACTCCGGGGAGACCCAGTACTTC. The chain has TRBV6-5 and TRBJ2-5; no reliable D call. The CDR3 covers 14 residues. V was trimmed by 5 bases and J by 5 bases, leaving 15 bases between them. Looked up from germline, CDR1 is MNHEY and CDR2 is SVGAGI.

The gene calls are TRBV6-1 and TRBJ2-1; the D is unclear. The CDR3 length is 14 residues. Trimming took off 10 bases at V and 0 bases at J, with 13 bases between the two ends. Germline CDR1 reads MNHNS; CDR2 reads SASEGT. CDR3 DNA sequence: TGTGCCACCGAATACCTTCGCTCCTACAATGAGCAGTTCTTC. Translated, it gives CATEYLRSYNEQFF.

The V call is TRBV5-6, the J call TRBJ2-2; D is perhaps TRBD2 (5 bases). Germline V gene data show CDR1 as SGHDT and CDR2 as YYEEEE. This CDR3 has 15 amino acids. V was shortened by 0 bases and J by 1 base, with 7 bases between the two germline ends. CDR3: CASSLAGKNTGELFF. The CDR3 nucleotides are TGTGCCAGCAGCTTGGCCGGGAAGAACACCGGGGAGCTGTTTTTT. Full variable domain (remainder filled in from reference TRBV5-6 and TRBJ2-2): DAGVTQSPTHLIKTRGQQVTLRCSPKSGHDTVSWYQQALGQGPQFIFQYYEEEERQRGNFPDRFSGHQFPNYSSELNVNALLLGDSALYLCASSLAGKNTGELFFGEGSRLTVL.

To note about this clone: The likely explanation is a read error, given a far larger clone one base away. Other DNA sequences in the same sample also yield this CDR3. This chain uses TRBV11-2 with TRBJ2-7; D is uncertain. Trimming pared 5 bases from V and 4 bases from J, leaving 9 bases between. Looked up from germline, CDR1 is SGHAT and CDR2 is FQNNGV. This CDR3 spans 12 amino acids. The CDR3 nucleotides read TGTGCCAGCAGCCATGACTCGTACGAGCAGTACTTC. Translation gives CASSHDSYEQYF. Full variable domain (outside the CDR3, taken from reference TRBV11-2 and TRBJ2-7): EAGVAQSPRYKIIEKRQSVAFWCNPISGHATLYWYQQILGQGPKLLIQFQNNGVVDDSQLPKDRFSAERLKGVDSTLKIQPAKLEDSAVYLCASSHDSYEQYFGPGTRLTVT.